The rows below give T cell receptor beta chains drawn from one sample of a study of regulatory T cells in long-lasting Graves disease. Each CDR3 protein gets one entry after TCRdb re-called the multiplex PCR reads with MiXCR. The data hold around 360,000 distinct CDR3 sequences, with around 15% observed a single time. The same sample was also used in a study of T cells in Graves' hyperthyroidism and ophthalmopathy.

The input for sequencing was peripheral blood mononuclear cells (PBMCs), taken at new diagnosis, from a patient treated with antithyroid drugs. All receptors come from a woman under 30 with Graves disease. The CDR3 runs from the conserved cysteine through the conserved F or W. D genes are given only for firm matches. The size field is filled for only some rows; it gives once, few, many or a size class.

d_call | j_call | clone_size | v_call | cdr3_aa | cdr3_nt
TRBD2 | TRBJ2-2 | many | TRBV20-1 | CSAREGDRTSGRAIHTGELFF | TGCAGTGCTAGAGAGGGTGATCGGACTAGCGGGAGGGCGATACACACCGGGGAGCTGTTTTTT
TRBD1 | TRBJ2-5 | - | TRBV5-1 | CASSRGHGGETQYF | TGCGCCAGCAGCAGGGGGCATGGGGGAGAGACCCAGTACTTC
TRBD1 | TRBJ2-1 | few | TRBV20-1 | CSASWGQDYNEQFF | TGCAGTGCTAGTTGGGGACAGGATTACAATGAGCAGTTCTTC
- | TRBJ2-2 | many | TRBV28 | CASRAGELFF | TGTGCCAGCAGGGCCGGGGAGCTGTTTTTT
- | TRBJ1-5 | few | TRBV6-1 | CASSPGLQGIGQPQHF | TGTGCCAGCAGCCCCGGCCTACAGGGAATCGGTCAGCCCCAGCATTTT
- | TRBJ2-3 | many | TRBV30 | CAWSPGASTDTQYF | TGTGCCTGGAGTCCTGGGGCTAGCACAGATACGCAGTATTTT
- | TRBJ2-4 | many | TRBV30 | CAWSSSKNIQYF | TGTGCCTGGAGCTCCTCTAAAAACATTCAGTACTTC
TRBD1 | TRBJ1-3 | - | TRBV27 | CASSYSGQGGNTIYF | TGTGCCAGCAGTTACTCGGGACAGGGAGGAAACACCATATATTTT
TRBD1 | TRBJ1-2 | many | TRBV2 | CASSLLTGALDNYGYTF | TGTGCCAGCAGCCTTCTTACAGGGGCGCTGGATAACTATGGCTACACCTTC
TRBD2 | TRBJ2-2 | - | TRBV27 | CASLERGSGTSGREVGELFF | TGTGCCAGCTTGGAAAGGGGCTCCGGGACTAGCGGGAGGGAAGTCGGGGAGCTGTTTTTT
- | TRBJ1-2 | - | TRBV28 | CASSLGGSHMDGYTF | TGTGCCAGCAGTTTAGGAGGGTCCCATATGGATGGCTACACCTTC
- | TRBJ2-1 | - | TRBV30 | CAWSVVGGYNEQFF | TGTGCCTGGAGTGTAGTCGGCGGATACAATGAGCAGTTCTTC
- | TRBJ2-5 | many | TRBV20-1 | CSARAREETQYF | TGCAGTGCTAGGGCCAGGGAAGAGACCCAGTACTTC
- | TRBJ1-5 | - | TRBV5-6 | CASSFFGNQPQHF | TGTGCCAGCAGCTTTTTTGGCAATCAGCCCCAGCATTTT
- | TRBJ2-2 | many | TRBV30 | CAWSGGPGELFF | TGTGCCTGGAGTGGGGGGCCCGGGGAGCTGTTTTTT
- | TRBJ2-3 | - | TRBV9 | CASSVGSADTQYF | TGTGCCAGCAGCGTAGGTTCCGCAGATACGCAGTATTTT
- | TRBJ2-7 | once | TRBV19 | CASSDGRLPYEQYF | TGTGCCAGTAGTGACGGGAGATTACCGTACGAGCAGTACTTC
- | TRBJ2-3 | - | TRBV29-1 | CSVEGRTSSTDTQYF | TGCAGCGTTGAGGGGCGGACGTCTAGCACAGATACGCAGTATTTT
TRBD1 | TRBJ2-5 | few | TRBV19 | CASKEGQGTSETQYF | TGTGCCAGTAAAGAAGGACAGGGGACGTCGGAGACCCAGTACTTC
- | TRBJ2-3 | - | TRBV9 | CASSVASTFPGTSTDTQYF | TGTGCCAGCAGCGTAGCGTCGACCTTCCCGGGGACTAGCACAGATACGCAGTATTTT